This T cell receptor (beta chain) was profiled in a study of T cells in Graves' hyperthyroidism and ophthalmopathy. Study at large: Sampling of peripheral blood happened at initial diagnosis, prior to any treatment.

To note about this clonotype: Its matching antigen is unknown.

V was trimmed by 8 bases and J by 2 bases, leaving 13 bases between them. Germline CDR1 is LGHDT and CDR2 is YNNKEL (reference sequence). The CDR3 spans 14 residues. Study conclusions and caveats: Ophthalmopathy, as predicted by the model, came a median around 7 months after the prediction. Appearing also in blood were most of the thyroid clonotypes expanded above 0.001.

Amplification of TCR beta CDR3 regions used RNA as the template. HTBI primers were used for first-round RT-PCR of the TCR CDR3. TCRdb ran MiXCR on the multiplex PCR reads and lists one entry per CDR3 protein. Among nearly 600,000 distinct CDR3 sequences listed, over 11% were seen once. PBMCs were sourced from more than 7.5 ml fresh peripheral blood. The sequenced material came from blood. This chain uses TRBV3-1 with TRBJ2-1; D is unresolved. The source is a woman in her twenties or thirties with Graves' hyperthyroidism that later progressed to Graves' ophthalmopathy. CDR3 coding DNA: TGTGCCAGCCGCCCAAGCGACGCCTACAATGAGCAGTTCTTC. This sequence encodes CASRPSDAYNEQFF.